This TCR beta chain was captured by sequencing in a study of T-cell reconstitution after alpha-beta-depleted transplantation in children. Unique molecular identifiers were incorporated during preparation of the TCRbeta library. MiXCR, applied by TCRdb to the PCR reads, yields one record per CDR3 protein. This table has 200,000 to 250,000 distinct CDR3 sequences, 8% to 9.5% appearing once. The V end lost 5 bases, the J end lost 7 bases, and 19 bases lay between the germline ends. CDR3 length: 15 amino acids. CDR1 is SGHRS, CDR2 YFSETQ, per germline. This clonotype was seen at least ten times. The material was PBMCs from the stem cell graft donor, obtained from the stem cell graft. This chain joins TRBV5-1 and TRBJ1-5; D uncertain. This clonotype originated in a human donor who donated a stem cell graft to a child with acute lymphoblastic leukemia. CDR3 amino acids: CASSLTGLSGQPQHF. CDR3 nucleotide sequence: TGCGCCAGCAGTCTCACTGGACTATCGGGACAGCCCCAGCATTTT.